This paragraph covers one T cell receptor (beta chain) sequence. Per the authors' pipeline: Nucleated cell counts were estimated from reference gene primer amplification. Method: immunoSEQ multiplex PCR; TCRdb's copy keeps in-frame clones and lacks some. V, J and clone size derive from that table, while D and trimming were established from the DNA sequence. The table records around 200,000 clones, around nine tenths of them present only once. These data originate in a study of blood T cell repertoires in COVID-19. Study-wide context: Sample material is recorded as cDNA or gDNA derived from T cells, B-cell-depleted T cells, or PBMCs.

Germline CDR1 reads MDHEN; CDR2 reads SYDVKM. The CDR3 runs to 13 residues. The V end was cut by 2 bases, the J end by 4 bases, with 9 bases between. Sequencing was carried out using peripheral blood. This sequence was found in a man aged 35 to 55 with acute or convalescent COVID-19. The V gene is TRBV28, the J gene TRBJ2-7; a weak D match, TRBD2 (5 bases). CDR3 in amino acids: CASSLERKYEQYF. As DNA, the CDR3 is TGTGCCAGCAGTTTAGAGCGGAAATACGAGCAGTACTTC.